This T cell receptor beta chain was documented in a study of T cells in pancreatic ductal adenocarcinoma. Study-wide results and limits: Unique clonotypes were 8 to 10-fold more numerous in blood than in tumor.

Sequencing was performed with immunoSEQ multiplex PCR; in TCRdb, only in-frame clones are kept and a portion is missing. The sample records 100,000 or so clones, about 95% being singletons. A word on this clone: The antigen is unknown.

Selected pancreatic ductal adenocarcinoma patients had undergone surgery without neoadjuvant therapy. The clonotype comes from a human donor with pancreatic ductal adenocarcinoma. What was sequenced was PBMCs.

This CDR3 reads CASSAYSGEETQYF. The CDR3 region has the DNA TGTGCCAGCAGTGCATACAGCGGGGAAGAGACCCAGTACTTC. V usage is TRBV2 and J usage is TRBJ2-5, with 7 bases that match TRBD2. Trimming at V came to 4 bases and at J to 3 bases, leaving 5 bases not matched to a gene. Germline assignment: CDR1 SNHLY and CDR2 FYNNEI. The CDR3 sequence is 14 residues long.